This TCR beta chain is drawn from a study of T cell repertoires in cytomegalovirus infection. The V end lost 6 bases, the J end lost 0 bases, and 17 bases lay between the germline ends. The CDR3 runs to 17 residues. MiXCR, run by TCRdb on the reads, gives a single entry per CDR3 protein. Among hundreds of thousands of distinct CDR3 sequences, around a third were seen once, and the ten largest hold about 20%. Comment on this clonotype: Its antigen remains unknown.

The specimen comprised cultured PBMCs, sampled from culture after CMV antigen stimulation. V and J are TRBV12-3 or TRBV12-4 and TRBJ1-4; perhaps TRBD1 as D (5 bases). This clonotype was obtained from a human donor in good health (CMV status not recorded). Some clones in this sample may be carry-over from other donors' samples. Here the CDR3 reads CASRIQVGGSTNEKLFF. CDR3 DNA: TGTGCCAGCAGAATCCAAGTGGGGGGTTCAACTAATGAAAAACTGTTTTTT.